The clone carrying this T cell receptor beta chain was seen only a few times. Its antigen is as yet unknown. This specimen belongs to a study of T cell clones after liver transplantation. Overall study context: Three of eight recipients were HCV-positive; others had non-autoimmune, non-viral indications. Study-wide points: Post-transplant time points were not standardized, so conclusions are preliminary. A larger donor-reactive than third-party decline suggested partial antigen-specific deletion.

Produced via immunoSEQ multiplex PCR; TCRdb's table is partial and in-frame only. The sample lists around 76,000 clones; roughly 80% were seen once. CDR3 size: 15 residues. CDR1 and CDR2 from the germline V gene are SGDLS and YYNGEE. Trimming removed 0 bases from V and 7 bases from J, with 17 bases in between. The TCR was taken from a human patient who received a liver transplant. The graft donor may account for some of the T cells. Material: CD4+ T cells from blood, obtained 12 months after liver transplant. This sequence joins TRBV9 and TRBJ2-7; D unclear. The CDR3, as DNA: TGTGCCAGCAGCGTAGACCCCCAGACTCGTAGGGAGCAGTACTTC. This gives the protein CASSVDPQTRREQYF.